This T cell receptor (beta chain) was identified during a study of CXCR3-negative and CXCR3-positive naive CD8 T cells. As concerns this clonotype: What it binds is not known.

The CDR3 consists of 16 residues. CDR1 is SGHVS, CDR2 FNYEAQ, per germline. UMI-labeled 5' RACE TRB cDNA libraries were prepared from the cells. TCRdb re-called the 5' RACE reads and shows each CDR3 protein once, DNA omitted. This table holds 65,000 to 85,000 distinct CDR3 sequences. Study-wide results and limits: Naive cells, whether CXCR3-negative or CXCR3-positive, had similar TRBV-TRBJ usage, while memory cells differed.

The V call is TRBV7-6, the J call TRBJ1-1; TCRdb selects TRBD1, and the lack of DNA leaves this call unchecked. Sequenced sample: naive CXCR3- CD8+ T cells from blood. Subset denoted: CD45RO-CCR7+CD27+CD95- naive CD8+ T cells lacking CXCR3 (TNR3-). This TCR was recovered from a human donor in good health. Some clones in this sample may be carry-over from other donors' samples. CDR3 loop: CASSLTMQGSFTEAFF.